This T cell receptor (beta chain) stems from a study of T cell responses to AZD1222 COVID-19 vaccine. Produced via immunoSEQ multiplex PCR; TCRdb's table is partial and in-frame only. Of 90,000 to 120,000 clones listed, approximately 88% are singletons. A note on this clone: Its antigen is unidentified.

The study, taken as a whole, reports: Seropositivity was recorded at baseline in only a handful of AZD1222 recipients. As reported, nearly half of all spike-specific TCRs target variant regions that are unmutated.

Germline V gene sequence: CDR1 DFQATT, CDR2 SNEGSKA (reference sequence). The CDR3 totals 13 residues. Trimming shortened V by 3 bases and J by 10 bases, and 16 bases separated the two germline ends. The TCR originated in an adult in good health. This chain links TRBV20-1 with TRBJ2-4; D may be TRBD1 (6 bases). The sample was peripheral blood, taken on day 0 of AZD1222 vaccination. CDR3 nucleotides: TGCAGTGCTAGTGTGCCAGGGGCAGGGATTCAGTACTTC. This gives the protein CSASVPGAGIQYF.